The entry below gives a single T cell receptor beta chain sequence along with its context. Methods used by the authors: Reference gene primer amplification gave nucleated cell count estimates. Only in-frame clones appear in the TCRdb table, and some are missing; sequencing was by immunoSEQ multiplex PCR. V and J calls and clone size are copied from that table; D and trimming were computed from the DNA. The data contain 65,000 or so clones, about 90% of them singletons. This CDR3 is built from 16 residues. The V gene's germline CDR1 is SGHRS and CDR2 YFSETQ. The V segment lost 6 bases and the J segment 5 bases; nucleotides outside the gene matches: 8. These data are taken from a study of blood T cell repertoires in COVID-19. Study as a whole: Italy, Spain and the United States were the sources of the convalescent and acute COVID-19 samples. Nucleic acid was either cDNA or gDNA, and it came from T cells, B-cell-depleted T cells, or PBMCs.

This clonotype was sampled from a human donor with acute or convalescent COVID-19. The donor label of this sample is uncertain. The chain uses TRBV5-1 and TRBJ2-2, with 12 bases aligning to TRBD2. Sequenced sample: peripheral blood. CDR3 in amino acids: CASTKLAGGKTGELFF. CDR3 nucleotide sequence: TGCGCCAGCACCAAACTAGCGGGAGGTAAAACCGGGGAGCTGTTTTTT.